Sequencing of this T cell receptor beta chain was carried out in a study of beta chain features in type 1 diabetes (dated by TCRdb to 2016 to 2019). For the wider study: Mean age, gender distribution, total cell number and subset yield were not different between patients and healthy donors. A total of 90 million to 130 million sorted cells were examined across all samples, and a strong correlation was observed between cell number per subset and RNA yield. In the study, recently diagnosed type 1 diabetes patients and matched healthy donors were compared on the TCRB repertoires of their sorted circulating CD4+ T cell subsets. Naive and central memory subsets were obtained from all 30 or so donors, but regulatory and stem cell-like memory subsets were isolated from only 8 patients and roughly eight healthy donors.

Here is what the overall study found, with its caveats: Type 1 diabetes patients showed a moderate but significant shortening of TCRB CDR3 length in all four CD4+ subsets. Naive, central memory and regulatory TCRB repertoires appeared to be more similar among patients than among healthy donors. Because the HLA sub-analyses included only small numbers of individuals, any influence of HLA type on TCRB rearrangement was left unresolved. Shorter templates might have been favored by PCR, but patient and control samples were amplified and corrected together, so both groups would have been affected equally by any skew. Because cDNA rather than genomic DNA was sequenced, highly expressing activated cells could have been over-represented, although no difference in activation and CD3 levels was found between groups. Fewer insertions and more nucleotide deletions at VDJ recombination sites were observed in patients with type 1 diabetes, implying thymic rearrangement abnormalities.

The CDR3 numbers 12 residues from cysteine through phenylalanine. Just the 36-base CDR3 DNA is kept, in frame starting at base 1. CDR1 SNHLY and CDR2 FYNNEI are derived from the germline V gene. V sheds 5 bases and J sheds 8 bases, leaving 12 bases between their ends. Concerning this clone: The clone's antigen remains unknown. Per-base quality was not reported, and no clone a single base away is much larger than it.

Each donor gave one peripheral blood draw, averaging approximately 120 mL, which was collected into heparinised tubes. Using a panel that included CD45RO, CCR7, CD25, CD127, CD95 and CD27, naive, central memory, regulatory and stem cell-like memory CD4+ T cells were sorted on a BD FACSAria II. All sorted populations exceeded 98% purity. PBMCs were isolated right away by Lymphoprep density gradient centrifugation and were stained directly, without culture. So that batch effects would be minimized, each experiment stained and sorted samples in pairs, pairing one healthy donor with one patient. All of the isolated RNA was reverse transcribed with the High Capacity cDNA Reverse Transcription Kit, so expressed TCRB transcripts were sequenced. Deep immunoSEQ sequencing was performed on naive, central memory and regulatory T cell samples, with an average of around 3.4 million total reads per sample. Sorted cells were lysed in RLT buffer, and RNA was extracted using DNase-treated RNeasy Micro or Mini kits according to cell number. To prevent cross-contamination, every cell subset was processed on its own, while patient and healthy donor samples were processed together. Using the immunoSEQ multiplex PCR, TCRB sequences were amplified from cDNA into 87-bp fragments spanning the CDR3 region. Sequencing of the amplicons was done on the Illumina HiSeq platform. The authors processed their data as follows. PCR bias was computationally corrected using synthetic template baselines, reads within Hamming distance 2 were collapsed, and singletons that could not be merged were discarded. Reads were aligned to IMGT to assign V, D and J genes, CDR3 length, and insertions or deletions at six rearrangement sites. Clonotype counts were normalized to sorted cell number within each subset before computing true diversity and Gini coefficients with the tcR R package. Repertoire sharing was quantified using the overlap coefficient calculated on TCRB nucleotide sequences. What TCRdb holds here is the immuneACCESS table cut down to in-frame rearrangements. Part of the clones is not present; checked against another copy, under half of the missing clones reflect an unresolved V gene, and the others are unexplained. V, J and clone size are taken as reported in that table, and D and trimming were inferred from the DNA itself. The sample profile shows about 340,000 clones; less than 10% of them were found once. Of the sample, approximately 0.47% is held by the ten largest clones.

The rearranged chain carries TRBV2 and TRBJ1-2, with no reliable assignment of the D segment. The sample comprised central memory CD4+ T cells from blood. The TCR sequence derives from a woman under 30 in good health. The CDR3 is CASSLYSQGYTF. The bases are TGTGCCAGCAGTCTTTACAGTCAGGGCTACACCTTC.